This T cell receptor beta chain was recovered during a study of shared clonotypes between healthy human individuals. Sequenced by immunoSEQ multiplex PCR; TCRdb stores in-frame clones only, minus some. Of millions of clones in the sample, less than 95% were seen once. Naive-designated CD8 cells lacked CD45RO, were positively enriched for CCR7, and omitted terminally differentiated effector memory CD45RA+ cells. CDR1 MGHRA and CDR2 YSYEKL come from the germline V gene. V lost 0 bases and J lost 5, with 14 bases in between. The CDR3 is 15 residues long. The sequenced material came from naive CD8+ T cells sorted from blood. This TCR was sampled from a man between 18 and 29 years old in good health. The chain carries TRBV4-1 and TRBJ2-7; D gene ambiguous. CDR3 sequence: CASSQEYPWVDEQYF. The CDR3 DNA sequence: TGCGCCAGCAGCCAAGAGTACCCTTGGGTAGACGAGCAGTACTTC.